This T cell receptor (beta chain) emerged from a study of T cell responses to AZD1222 COVID-19 vaccine. Study-wide results and limits: The study reported that nearly half of spike-specific TCRs target unmutated variant regions.

Method: immunoSEQ multiplex PCR; TCRdb's copy keeps in-frame clones and lacks some. The table has approximately 200,000 clones, over 85% seen once. In the case of this clone: The target antigen is unknown. The sample contains more than one DNA sequence encoding this CDR3.

The germline gives CDR1 MDHEN, CDR2 SYDVKM. V was trimmed by 3 bases and J by 8 bases, leaving 13 bases between them. The CDR3 spans 13 residues. This TCR was recovered from an adult who received the AZD1222 COVID-19 vaccine. The chain combines TRBV28 with TRBJ1-2, with a tentative D call TRBD1 (6 bases). Here the sequenced sample was peripheral blood, taken 28 days after the second AZD1222 dose. CDR3 sequence: CASSLGGAGGYTF. For the CDR3, the DNA is TGTGCCAGCAGTTTGGGGGGCGCGGGCGGCTACACCTTC.